This T cell receptor beta chain was profiled in a study of T cell clonality in common variable immunodeficiency. J gave up 5 bases and V 3 bases, and 12 bases lay outside the gene matches. The CDR3 contains 16 residues. Per the germline V gene, CDR1 is SGHRS and CDR2 is YFSETQ. Notes on this clone: The read ends 3 residues before the CDR3 terminus; that terminus is restored from the germline J gene.

Method: immunoSEQ multiplex PCR; TCRdb's copy keeps in-frame clones and lacks some. Sampling found around 52,000 clones, none seen once. The source of this sequence is a person between 18 and 69 years old in good health. Sequenced input: peripheral blood mononuclear cells. The gene calls are TRBV5-1 and TRBJ1-1; 8 bases fit TRBD1. Incomplete CDR3 DNA: TGCGCCAGCAGCTCCCACGGGCAGGGGGCTTTAACTGAA. Encoded protein: CASSSHGQGALTE. The whole CDR3 sequence reads CASSSHGQGALTEAFF.